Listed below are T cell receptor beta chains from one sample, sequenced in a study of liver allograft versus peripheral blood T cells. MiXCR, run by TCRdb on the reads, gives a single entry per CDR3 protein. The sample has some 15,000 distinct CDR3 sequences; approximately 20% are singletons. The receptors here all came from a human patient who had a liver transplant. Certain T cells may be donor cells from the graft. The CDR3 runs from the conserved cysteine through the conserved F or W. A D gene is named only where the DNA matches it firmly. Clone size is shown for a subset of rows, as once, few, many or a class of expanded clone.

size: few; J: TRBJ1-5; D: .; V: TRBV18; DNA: TGTGCCAGCTCACCATCCAATCAGCCCCAGCATTTT; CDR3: CASSPSNQPQHF
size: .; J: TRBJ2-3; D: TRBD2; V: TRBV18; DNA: TGTGCCAGCTCACCACGGGGACTAGCGGGGGGCCTCCCTAGCACAGATACGCAGTATTTT; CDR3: CASSPRGLAGGLPSTDTQYF
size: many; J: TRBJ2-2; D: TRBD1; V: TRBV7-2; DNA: TGTGCCAGCAGCTTAGAATCAGGGGGAACCGGGGAGCTGTTTTTT; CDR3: CASSLESGGTGELFF
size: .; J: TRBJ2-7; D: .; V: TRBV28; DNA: TGTGCCAGCAGTTCCGGACCCCCGGGTGAGCAGTACTTC; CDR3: CASSSGPPGEQYF
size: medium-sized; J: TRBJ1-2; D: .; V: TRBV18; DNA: TGTGCCAGCTCACCACCGGGGGCAGAAGCTAACTATGGCTACACCTTC; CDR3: CASSPPGAEANYGYTF
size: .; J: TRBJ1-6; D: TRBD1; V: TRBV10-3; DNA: TGTGCCATCAGTGGCGGGCAGGGGGCAAATTCACCCCTCCACTTT; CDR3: CAISGGQGANSPLHF
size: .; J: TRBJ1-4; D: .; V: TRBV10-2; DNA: TGCGCCAGCAGTGACCCGGGGAGTGCAACTAATGAAAAACTGTTTTTT; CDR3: CASSDPGSATNEKLFF
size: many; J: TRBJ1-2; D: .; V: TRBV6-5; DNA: TGTGCCAGCAGTTCCCCAGGTGGGGATGGCTACACCTTC; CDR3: CASSSPGGDGYTF
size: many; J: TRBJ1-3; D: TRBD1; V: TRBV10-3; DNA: TGTGCCATCAGCCCGACAGGGATCTCTGGAAACACCATATATTTT; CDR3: CAISPTGISGNTIYF
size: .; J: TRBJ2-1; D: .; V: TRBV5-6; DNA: TGTGCCAGCAGCTTATCATCGCCGGAGCAGTTCTTC; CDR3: CASSLSSPEQFF
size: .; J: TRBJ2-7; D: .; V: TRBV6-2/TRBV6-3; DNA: TGTGCCAGCAGTTGGGGCGGCGGGGAGGAGCAGTACTTC; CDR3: CASSWGGGEEQYF
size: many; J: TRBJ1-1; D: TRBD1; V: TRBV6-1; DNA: TGTGCCAGCAGTTGGACAGGGACAAATGAAGCTTTCTTT; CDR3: CASSWTGTNEAFF
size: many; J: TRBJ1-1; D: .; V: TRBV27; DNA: TGTGCCAGCAGCCGTATGGGATTGATGAACACTGAAGCTTTCTTT; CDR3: CASSRMGLMNTEAFF
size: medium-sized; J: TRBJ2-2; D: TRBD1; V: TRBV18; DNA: TGTGCCAGCTCCCCCGGGACAGGTATCACCGGGGAGCTGTTTTTT; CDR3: CASSPGTGITGELFF